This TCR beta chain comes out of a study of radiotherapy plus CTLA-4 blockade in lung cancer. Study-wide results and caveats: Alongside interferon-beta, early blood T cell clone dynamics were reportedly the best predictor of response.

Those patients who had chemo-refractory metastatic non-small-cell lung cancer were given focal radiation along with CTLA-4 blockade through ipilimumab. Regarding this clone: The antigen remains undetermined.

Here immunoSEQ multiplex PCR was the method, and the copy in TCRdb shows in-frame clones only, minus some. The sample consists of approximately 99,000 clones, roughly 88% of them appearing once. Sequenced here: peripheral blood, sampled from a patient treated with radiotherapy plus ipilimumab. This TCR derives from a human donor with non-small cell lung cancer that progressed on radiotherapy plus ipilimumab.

CDR3 residues: CATSRDNPTAEQYF. The CDR3 DNA is TGTGCCACCAGCAGGGACAATCCTACCGCCGAGCAGTACTTC. This chain links TRBV15 with TRBJ2-7, with a possible D match to TRBD1 (5 bases). In germline, CDR1 is LNHNV, CDR2 YYDKDF (reference sequence). Trimming removed 3 bases from V and 6 bases from J, with 15 bases in between. The CDR3 spans 14 residues. The whole variable domain, filled in from reference TRBV15 and TRBJ2-7, reads DAMVIQNPRYQVTQFGKPVTLSCSQTLNHNVMYWYQQKSSQAPKLLFHYYDKDFNNEADTPDNFQSRRPNTSFCFLDIRSPGLGDTAMYLCATSRDNPTAEQYFGPGTRLTVT.